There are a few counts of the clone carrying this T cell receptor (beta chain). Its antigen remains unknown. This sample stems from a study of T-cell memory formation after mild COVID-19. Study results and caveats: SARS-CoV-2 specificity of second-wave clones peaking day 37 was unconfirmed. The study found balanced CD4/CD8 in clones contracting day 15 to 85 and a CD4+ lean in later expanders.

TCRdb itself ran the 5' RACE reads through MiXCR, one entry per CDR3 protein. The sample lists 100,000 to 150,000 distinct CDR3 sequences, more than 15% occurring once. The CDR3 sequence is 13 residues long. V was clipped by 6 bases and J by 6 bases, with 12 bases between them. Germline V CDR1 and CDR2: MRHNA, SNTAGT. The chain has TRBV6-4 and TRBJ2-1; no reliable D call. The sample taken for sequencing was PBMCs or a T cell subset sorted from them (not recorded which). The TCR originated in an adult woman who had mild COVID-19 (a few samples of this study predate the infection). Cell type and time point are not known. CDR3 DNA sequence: TGTGCCAGCAGCCCGGAAGGGCTCAATGAGCAGTTCTTC. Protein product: CASSPEGLNEQFF.